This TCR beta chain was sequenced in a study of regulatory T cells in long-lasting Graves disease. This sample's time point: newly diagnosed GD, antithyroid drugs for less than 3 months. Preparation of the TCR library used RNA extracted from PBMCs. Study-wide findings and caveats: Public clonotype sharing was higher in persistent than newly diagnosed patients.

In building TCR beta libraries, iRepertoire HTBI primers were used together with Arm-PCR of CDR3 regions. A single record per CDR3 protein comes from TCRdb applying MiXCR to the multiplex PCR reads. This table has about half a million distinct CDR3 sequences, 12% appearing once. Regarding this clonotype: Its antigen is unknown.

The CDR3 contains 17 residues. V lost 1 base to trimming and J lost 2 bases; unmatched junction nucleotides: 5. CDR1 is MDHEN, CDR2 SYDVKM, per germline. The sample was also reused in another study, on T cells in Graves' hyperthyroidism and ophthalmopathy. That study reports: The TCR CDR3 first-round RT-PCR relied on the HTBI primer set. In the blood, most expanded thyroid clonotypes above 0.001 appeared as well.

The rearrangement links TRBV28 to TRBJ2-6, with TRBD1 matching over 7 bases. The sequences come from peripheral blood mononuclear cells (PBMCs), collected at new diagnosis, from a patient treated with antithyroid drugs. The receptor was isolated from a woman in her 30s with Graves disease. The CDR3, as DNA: TGTGCCAGCAGTTTATTCACAGGGGACACTGGGGCCAACGTCCTGACTTTC. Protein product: CASSLFTGDTGANVLTF.